Sequencing of this TCR beta chain was carried out in a study of preoperative IRX-2 immunotherapy in early breast cancer. Data came from immunoSEQ multiplex PCR; TCRdb stores just in-frame clones and leaves some out. In the table there are a few thousand clones, around three quarters of which are singletons. The treatment here: preoperative locoregional IRX-2 cytokine immunotherapy. Samples came from a phase Ib trial of preoperative locoregional IRX-2 cytokine immunotherapy. Concerning this clone: The junction and the germline gene differ at one end; a read error may be behind it.

This CDR3 spans 11 amino acids. Germline CDR1 reads MRHNA; CDR2 reads SNTAGT. The clonotype was recovered from a human donor with breast cancer. This material consisted of tumor tissue, taken after IRX-2 immunotherapy. The V call is TRBV6-4, the J call TRBJ2-7; D is unresolved. As DNA, the CDR3 is TGTGCCAGCAGTTACTCACTGAAGCAGTACTTC. It translates to CASSYSLKQYF.